These T cell receptor beta chains were read from a single sample in a study of graft-versus-host responses after intestinal transplantation. Some clones are missing from TCRdb's copy, which holds only in-frame ones; the method was immunoSEQ multiplex PCR. Altogether about 9,600 clones are present, about 81% being singletons, with the ten largest covering approximately 25%. Sequencing used ileum tissue, obtained approximately 530 days after intestinal transplant. The receptors stem from a human patient who received an intestinal transplant, so some T cells may come from the graft donor. CDR3s include the opening cysteine and the closing phenylalanine or tryptophan. Some rows mark clone size as missing; the rest say once, few, many or name a class of expanded clone.

TRBV11-3	-	TRBJ2-7	CASSLGAYEQYF
TRBV4-1	-	TRBJ2-4	CASSPQWGSGNIQYF
TRBV6-8	few	TRBJ2-2	CASSEVGAGELFF
TRBV4-1	-	TRBJ2-2	CASSPSPREGTGELFF
TRBV10-2	few	TRBJ2-3	CASRIPSGRTDTQYF
TRBV4-2	few	TRBJ2-3	CASSLFQGAWDTQYF
TRBV11-2	-	TRBJ2-1	CASSLSGQINNEQFF
TRBV9	few	TRBJ1-1	CASSVRQYTEAFF
TRBV19	-	TRBJ1-2	CASSYGTTDYGYTF
TRBV4-1	-	TRBJ1-1	CASSQEGVNTEAFF
TRBV6-5	few	TRBJ2-3	CASSFAGTGRDTQYF
TRBV9	-	TRBJ2-3	CASSVLVNSDTQYF
TRBV11-1	-	TRBJ1-5	CASRLNKPQPQHF
TRBV5-1	-	TRBJ2-7	CASSQAGAGEQYF